Here is one T cell receptor beta chain with its context. Its antigen is still unknown. The PCR used 60 Vbeta and 13 Jbeta primers. Profiled with immunoSEQ multiplex PCR; TCRdb holds only in-frame clones, not every one. The table lists around 200,000 clones, 70% to 85% of them singletons. V was pared by 3 bases and J by 4 bases, with 1 base of the junction left unmatched. The CDR3 sequence is 14 residues long. Germline V CDR1 and CDR2: SNHLY, FYNNEI. This sample was taken from a study of cytomegalovirus exposure and HLA in healthy donors. General study results and limits: Other equally common chains were less clonally expanded than HLA-associated TCR beta chains, a later analysis showed. As a later analysis showed, several of the most significant clusters appeared to be linked to common viral pathogens.

The receptor comes from a woman in her fifties or sixties in good health and CMV-seropositive. Material for sequencing was PBMCs. V gene TRBV2 combines with J gene TRBJ2-7; TRBD2 aligns across 12 bases. CDR3 DNA sequence: TGTGCCAGCAGTGAGACTAGCGGGAGTTACGAGCAGTACTTC. This translates into CASSETSGSYEQYF.